This T cell receptor (beta chain) was recovered during a study of beta chain features in type 1 diabetes. In the study overall: Age and gender were similar between patients and healthy donors, as were cell yields.

Reverse transcribing all isolated RNA meant expressed TCRB transcripts were sequenced. Repertoires were generated with immunoSEQ multiplex PCR, while TCRdb's copy carries only in-frame clones and drops some. Counted here are roughly 730,000 clones, 13% occurring once; the ten biggest clones make up approximately 0.02%. Study-wide results and caveats: It was possible that PCR favored shorter templates, equally so in patients and controls. There was a moderate but significant shortening of TCRB CDR3s in all four CD4+ subsets of Type 1 diabetes patients.

CDR3 length equals 17 residues. Trimming at V came to 5 bases and at J to 3 bases, leaving 12 bases not matched to a gene. The germline gives CDR1 SGDLS, CDR2 YYNGEE. This clone was seen a few times. Its cognate antigen is unknown. This chain connects TRBV9 to TRBJ2-3; 10 bases match TRBD2. The receptor's source is a man aged 18 to 29 with type 1 diabetes. The sample taken for sequencing was naive CD4+ T cells from blood. The CDR3 protein is CASRPLGLATGTDTQYF. CDR3 in DNA: TGTGCCAGCAGACCCCTGGGACTAGCGACGGGGACAGATACGCAGTATTTT.